Each of the 17 T cell receptor beta chains below was sequenced from the same sample in a study of blood T cell repertoires in COVID-19. This table comes from immunoSEQ multiplex PCR, and its TCRdb copy is limited to in-frame clones, with some not included. The repertoire consists of 400,000 to 450,000 clones, with more than 80% occurring once and the leading ten covering 0.9% to 1.2%. Sequences were obtained from PBMCs or T cells enriched from blood (not recorded which). The source of these receptors is a man aged 30-40 years who had recovered from COVID-19.

This chain connects TRBV18 to TRBJ1-2; 10 nucleotides align to TRBD1. Germline values: CDR1 KGHSH, CDR2 LQKENI. After removal of 3 bases from V and 2 bases from J, the junction contained 6 bases not matched to a gene. The CDR3 loop spans 16 amino acids. CDR3 DNA: TGTGCCAGCTCACCTGCCCTGACAGGGGGCAACTATGGCTACACCTTC. This gives the protein CASSPALTGGNYGYTF. Drawing the rest from reference TRBV18 and TRBJ1-2, the complete variable domain is NAGVMQNPRHLVRRRGQEARLRCSPMKGHSHVYWYRQLPEEGLKFMVYLQKENIIDESGMPKERFSAEFPKEGPSILRIQQVVRGDSAAYFCASSPALTGGNYGYTFGSGTRLTVV.

V gene TRBV15 combines with J gene TRBJ2-5, with 7 positions matching TRBD1. The junction had 14 bases not matched to a gene; V was cut back by 5 bases and J by 5 bases. The germline V gene has CDR1 LNHNV and CDR2 YYDKDF (reference sequence). The CDR3 loop spans 16 amino acids. CDR3 region: CATSRFGDRDSETQYF. The CDR3 DNA follows: TGTGCCACCAGCCGGTTCGGCGACAGGGATTCGGAGACCCAGTACTTC.

The rearrangement joins TRBV5-6 to TRBJ2-7; 10 nucleotides match TRBD2. The length of the CDR3 is 14 residues. Per germline, CDR1 SGHDT and CDR2 YYEEEE. V trimming: 4 bases; J trimming: 2 bases; junction bases outside the gene matches: 3. CDR3 amino acids: CASSLLAGPYEQYF. For the CDR3, the DNA is TGTGCCAGCAGCCTACTAGCGGGGCCCTACGAGCAGTACTTC. Looking up the rest from reference TRBV5-6 and TRBJ2-7 gives the full variable domain: DAGVTQSPTHLIKTRGQQVTLRCSPKSGHDTVSWYQQALGQGPQFIFQYYEEEERQRGNFPDRFSGHQFPNYSSELNVNALLLGDSALYLCASSLLAGPYEQYFGPGTRLTVT.

The gene calls are TRBV28 and TRBJ2-3; tentative D call: TRBD2 (5 bases). Looked up from germline, CDR1 is MDHEN and CDR2 is SYDVKM. This CDR3 contains 15 residues. V shed 3 bases and J shed 6 bases, with 16 bases lying between them. CDR3 in DNA: TGTGCCAGCAGTTTGGGTGGGAGAGCGACGGATACGCAGTATTTT. This translates into CASSLGGRATDTQYF.

V is TRBV7-8 and J is TRBJ1-5, with D hard to call. The V and J ends lost 2 bases and 1 base respectively, with 12 bases between them. The CDR3 consists of 16 residues. CDR1 SGHVS and CDR2 FQNEAQ come from the germline V gene. The CDR3 region has the DNA TGTGCCAGCAGCTTAAGGGAGGGCCTCAGCAATCAGCCCCAGCATTTT. The encoded protein is CASSLREGLSNQPQHF.

V and J are TRBV30 and TRBJ1-1, with a weak D call TRBD1 (6 bases). V was trimmed by 8 bases and J by 0 bases, leaving 13 bases between them. The V gene's germline CDR1 is GTSNPN and CDR2 SVGIG (reference sequence). The length of the CDR3 is 13 residues. The CDR3 region is CAREGQLNTEAFF. The DNA for the CDR3 is TGTGCCAGGGAGGGACAATTGAACACTGAAGCTTTCTTT.

The chain has TRBV30 and TRBJ1-5, with D tentatively TRBD1 (5 bases). Germline assignment: CDR1 GTSNPN and CDR2 SVGIG (reference sequence). V was trimmed by 2 bases and J by 6 bases, leaving 14 bases between them. CDR3 length: 14 amino acids. CDR3 nucleotides: TGTGCCTGGAGTACAGGTAGACCCGGTCAGCCCCAGCATTTT. It is translated as CAWSTGRPGQPQHF.

The rearrangement uses TRBV30 and TRBJ1-2, with TRBD1 identical over 8 bases. The CDR3 runs 16 residues. The junction had 13 bases not matched to a gene; V was cut back by 2 bases and J by 5 bases. CDR1 and CDR2 from the germline V gene are GTSNPN and SVGIG (reference sequence). The CDR3 sequence is CAWSLRTGKGGYGYTF. The CDR3 DNA sequence: TGTGCCTGGAGTTTAAGGACAGGGAAGGGGGGGTATGGCTACACCTTC.

This chain uses TRBV4-1 with TRBJ1-2; D is perhaps TRBD1 (5 bases). V was cut by 5 bases and J by 1 base, with 11 bases left in between. CDR1 MGHRA and CDR2 YSYEKL come from the germline V gene. This CDR3 contains 14 residues. This CDR3 reads CASSTRQLNYGYTF. In nucleotides, the CDR3 is TGCGCCAGCAGCACAAGACAGCTTAACTATGGCTACACCTTC.

The V and J genes are TRBV7-9 and TRBJ2-7, with 8 bases aligning to TRBD1. V shed 3 bases, J shed 6 bases, and the junction held 10 bases outside the gene matches. In germline, CDR1 is SEHNR, CDR2 FQNEAQ (reference sequence). The CDR3 extends over 15 amino acids. The CDR3 DNA sequence: TGTGCCAGCAGCTTGCTCCGGGACAGGACAGGCGAGCAGTACTTC. Its translation: CASSLLRDRTGEQYF.

The rearrangement uses TRBV5-1 and TRBJ1-1; 8 bases align to TRBD1. CDR1 and CDR2 from the germline V gene are SGHRS and YFSETQ. Trimming removed 4 bases from V and 0 bases from J; junction bases left unmatched: 8. The CDR3 is 16 residues long. CDR3 nucleotides: TGCGCCAGCAGCATAAGCGCGGACAGGGTGAACACTGAAGCTTTCTTT. Translating gives CASSISADRVNTEAFF. The full variable domain, its missing parts supplied by reference TRBV5-1 and TRBJ1-1, is KAGVTQTPRYLIKTRGQQVTLSCSPISGHRSVSWYQQTPGQGLQFLFEYFSETQRNKGNFPGRFSGRQFSNSRSEMNVSTLELGDSALYLCASSISADRVNTEAFFGQGTRLTVV.

This clone showed up just once. The genes are TRBV9 and TRBJ1-3; the D is unclear. V was pared by 5 bases and J by 0 bases, with 12 bases between. The germline V gene has CDR1 SGDLS and CDR2 YYNGEE. The CDR3 is 15 residues long. The DNA of the CDR3 is TGTGCCAGCAGTTATACACGGGACTCTGGAAACACCATATATTTT. This gives the protein CASSYTRDSGNTIYF.

The chain is built from TRBV28 and TRBJ1-2; TRBD1 aligns across 12 bases. This CDR3 is built from 17 residues. Germline V gene lookup returns CDR1 MDHEN and CDR2 SYDVKM. Trimming cost V 4 bases and J 2 bases; bases outside gene matches: 8. CDR3 in amino acids: CASSSPGQGASNYGYTF. The CDR3 nucleotides are TGTGCCAGCAGTTCTCCGGGACAGGGGGCTTCCAACTATGGCTACACCTTC.

In DNA, the CDR3 is TGCGCCAGCAGCCGTGATCTAAACACTGAAGCTTTCTTT. Its translation: CASSRDLNTEAFF. The chain joins TRBV5-1 to TRBJ1-1; D is ambiguous. Germline CDR1 SGHRS, CDR2 YFSETQ. V was pared by 4 bases and J by 2 bases, with 9 bases between. The CDR3 is 13 residues long. Complete variable domain (other parts from reference TRBV5-1 and TRBJ1-1): KAGVTQTPRYLIKTRGQQVTLSCSPISGHRSVSWYQQTPGQGLQFLFEYFSETQRNKGNFPGRFSGRQFSNSRSEMNVSTLELGDSALYLCASSRDLNTEAFFGQGTRLTVV.

This chain links TRBV30 with TRBJ1-2, with 11 bases that match TRBD1. V gave up 4 bases and J gave up 3 bases; unmatched junction bases: 7. CDR3 size: 15 residues. Germline V gene data show CDR1 as GTSNPN and CDR2 as SVGIG (reference sequence). CDR3: CAWIRTGGTYYGYTF. The DNA of the CDR3 is TGTGCCTGGATCCGGACAGGGGGCACGTACTATGGCTACACCTTC. Together with reference TRBV30 and TRBJ1-2, the CDR3 gives the full variable domain: SQTIHQWPATLVQPVGSPLSLECTVEGTSNPNLYWYRQAAGRGLQLLFYSVGIGQISSEVPQNLSASRPQDRQFILSSKKLLLSDSGFYLCAWIRTGGTYYGYTFGSGTRLTVV.

This clone was detected only once. The J gene is TRBJ2-1, the V gene TRBV18; 9 nucleotides agree with TRBD2. This CDR3 has 15 residues. Germline V gives CDR1 KGHSH, CDR2 LQKENI. J lost 3 bases, V lost 4 bases, and 4 bases had no gene match. The CDR3 is CASSLAGENYNEQFF. The CDR3 bases are TGTGCCAGCTCACTAGCGGGAGAGAACTACAATGAGCAGTTCTTC.

The V gene is TRBV30, the J gene TRBJ2-7; 8 bases map to TRBD1. The J segment lost 2 bases and the V segment lost 3 bases, leaving 6 bases of the junction unmatched. This CDR3 spans 14 amino acids. Per germline, CDR1 GTSNPN and CDR2 SVGIG (reference sequence). CDR3 region: CAWRSGQGTYEQYF. CDR3 coding DNA: TGTGCCTGGAGGTCTGGACAGGGCACCTACGAGCAGTACTTC.